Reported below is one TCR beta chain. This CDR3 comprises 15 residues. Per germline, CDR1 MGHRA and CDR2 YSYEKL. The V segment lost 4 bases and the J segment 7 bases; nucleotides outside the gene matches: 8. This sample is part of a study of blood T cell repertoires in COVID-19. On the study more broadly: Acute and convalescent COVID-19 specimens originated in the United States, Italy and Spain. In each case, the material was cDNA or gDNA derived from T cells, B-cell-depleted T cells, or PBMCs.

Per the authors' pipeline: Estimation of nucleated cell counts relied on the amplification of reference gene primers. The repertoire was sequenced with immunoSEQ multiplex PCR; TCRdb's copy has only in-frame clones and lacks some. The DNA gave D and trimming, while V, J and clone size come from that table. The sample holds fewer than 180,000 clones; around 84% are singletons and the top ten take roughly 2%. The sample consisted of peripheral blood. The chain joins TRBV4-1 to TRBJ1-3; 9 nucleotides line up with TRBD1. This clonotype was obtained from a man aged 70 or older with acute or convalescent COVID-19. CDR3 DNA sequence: TGCGCCAGCAGCCCCGCCGGGACAGGGAGGAACACCATATATTTT. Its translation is CASSPAGTGRNTIYF.